This T cell receptor beta chain derives from a study of blood T cells in healthy people across ages. Combining a sample-barcoded 5' primer with a J-beta primer mix, a second PCR ran for roughly 6 to 11 cycles. TCRdb redid the calling of the 5' RACE reads with MiXCR, one entry per CDR3 protein. The sample carries some 690,000 distinct CDR3 sequences, 20% to 25% recorded once. CDR1 is SGHAT and CDR2 is FQNNGV in the germline V gene. The length of the CDR3 is 12 residues. Trimming removed 4 bases at V and 5 bases at J, with 9 bases between. The TCR was taken from a man between 65 and 80 years old in good health. The V call is TRBV11-2, the J call TRBJ2-7, with D perhaps TRBD2 (5 bases). Source material: blood. The CDR3 sequence is CASSSLEDEQYF. CDR3 DNA sequence: TGTGCCAGCAGCTCCTTGGAGGACGAGCAGTACTTC.